This T cell receptor (beta chain) was sequenced in a study of persistence of HIV-infected CD4 T cells. The libraries were made with immunoSEQ version 4 in survey mode. Only in-frame clones appear in the TCRdb table, and some are missing; sequencing was by immunoSEQ multiplex PCR. Of fewer than 40,000 clones in the sample, 60% to 75% were seen once. With respect to this clone: Its antigen is still unknown.

An overlapping HIV-1 Gag peptide pool stimulated these cells at 0.75 to 1 ug/peptide/mL. Sorting selected CD4+ T cells upregulating both CD40 ligand and CD69. The germline gives CDR1 WSHSY, CDR2 SAAADI. The CDR3 sequence is 16 residues long. V lost 0 bases and J 2 bases, leaving 8 bases between the germline ends. The sequence was collected from an adult man with HIV who was CMV-seropositive. The chain combines TRBV10-2 with TRBJ2-6; D might be TRBD2 (7 bases). The sequences come from CD4+ T cells sorted from PBMCs after roughly 18-hour stimulation, collected from a patient who received antiretroviral therapy. The CDR3 sequence: CASSESGGAGANVLTF. The CDR3 DNA reads as TGCGCCAGCAGTGAGTCAGGGGGGGCTGGGGCCAACGTCCTGACTTTC.